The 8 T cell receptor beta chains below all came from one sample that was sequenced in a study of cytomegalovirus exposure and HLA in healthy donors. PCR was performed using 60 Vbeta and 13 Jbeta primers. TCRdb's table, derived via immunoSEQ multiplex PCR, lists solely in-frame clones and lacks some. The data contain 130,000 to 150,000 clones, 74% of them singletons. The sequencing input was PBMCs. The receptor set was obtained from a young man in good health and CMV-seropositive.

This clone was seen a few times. DNA for the CDR3: TGCAGCGTTGAATGGGAGTACGAGCAGTACTTC. Its translation: CSVEWEYEQYF. This chain joins TRBV29-1 and TRBJ2-7, with D possibly being TRBD2 (5 bases). The length of the CDR3 is 11 residues. V lost 2 bases, J lost 4 bases, and 6 bases lay in between. The germline gives CDR1 SQVTM, CDR2 ANQGSEA.

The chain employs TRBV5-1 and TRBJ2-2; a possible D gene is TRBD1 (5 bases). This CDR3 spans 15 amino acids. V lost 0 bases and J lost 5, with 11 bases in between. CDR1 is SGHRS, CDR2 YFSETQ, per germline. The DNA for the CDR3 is TGCGCCAGCAGCTTGGTCAGGGAAGGGACCGGGGAGCTGTTTTTT. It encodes CASSLVREGTGELFF.

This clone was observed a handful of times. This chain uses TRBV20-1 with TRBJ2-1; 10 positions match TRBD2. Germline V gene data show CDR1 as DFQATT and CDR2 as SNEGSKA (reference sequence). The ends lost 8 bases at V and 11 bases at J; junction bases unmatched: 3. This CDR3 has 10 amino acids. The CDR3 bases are TGCAGTACACTAGCGGGGCAGCAGTTCTTC. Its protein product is CSTLAGQQFF.

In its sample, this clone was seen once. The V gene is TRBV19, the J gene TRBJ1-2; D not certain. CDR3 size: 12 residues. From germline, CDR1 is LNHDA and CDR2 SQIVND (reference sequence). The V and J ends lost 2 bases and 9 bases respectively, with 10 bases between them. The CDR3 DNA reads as TGTGCCAGTAGTATAACCCGTAGTCGCTACACCTTC. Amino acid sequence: CASSITRSRYTF.

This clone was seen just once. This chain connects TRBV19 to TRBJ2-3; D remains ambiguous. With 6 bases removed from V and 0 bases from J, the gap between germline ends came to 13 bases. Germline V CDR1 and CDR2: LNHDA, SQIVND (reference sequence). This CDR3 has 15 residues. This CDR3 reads CASSLGGPSTDTQYF. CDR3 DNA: TGTGCCAGTAGCCTCGGTGGTCCGAGCACAGATACGCAGTATTTT.

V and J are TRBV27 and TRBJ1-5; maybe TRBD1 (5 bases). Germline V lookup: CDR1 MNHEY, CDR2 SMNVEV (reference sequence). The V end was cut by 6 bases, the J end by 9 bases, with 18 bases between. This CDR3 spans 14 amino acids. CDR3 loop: CASRPPGGLLPQHF. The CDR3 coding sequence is TGTGCCAGCAGGCCCCCGGGGGGACTGTTGCCCCAGCATTTT.

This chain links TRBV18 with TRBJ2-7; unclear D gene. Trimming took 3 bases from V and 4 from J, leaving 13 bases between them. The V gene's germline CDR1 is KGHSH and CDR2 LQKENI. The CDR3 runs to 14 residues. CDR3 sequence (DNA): TGTGCCAGCTCACCGGGCTCCATCCTATACGAGCAGTACTTC. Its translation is CASSPGSILYEQYF.

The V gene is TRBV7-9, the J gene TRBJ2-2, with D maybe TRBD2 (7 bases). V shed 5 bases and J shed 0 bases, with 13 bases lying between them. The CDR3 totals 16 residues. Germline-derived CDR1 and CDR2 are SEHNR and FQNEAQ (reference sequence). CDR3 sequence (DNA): TGTGCCAGCAGCGGCCCGGGGGGCTCGAACACCGGGGAGCTGTTTTTT. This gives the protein CASSGPGGSNTGELFF.